Below, one TCR beta chain is given with its context. This sample is part of a study of blood T cell repertoires in COVID-19. The CDR3 runs 16 residues. Germline CDR1 is SGHTA and CDR2 is FQGNSA. Trimming at V came to 4 bases and at J to 4 bases, leaving 6 bases not matched to a gene. The method was immunoSEQ multiplex PCR; TCRdb's version includes in-frame clones alone and lacks a portion of them. This sample has roughly 150,000 clones; under 90% occur once, and the top ten carry around a sixth. Recruits, aged about 18 to 89 years, lived in 24 US areas. Cohorts were determined from participant-reported clinical history.

V is TRBV7-2 and J is TRBJ1-5, with 11 bases aligning to TRBD1. The receptor was isolated from a man between 60 and 70 years old who had recovered from COVID-19. Sequenced sample: PBMCs or T cells enriched from blood (not recorded which). The CDR3 region has the DNA TGTGCCAGCAGCTATGGGACAGGGGGAGGGAATCAGCCCCAGCATTTT. This translates into CASSYGTGGGNQPQHF.